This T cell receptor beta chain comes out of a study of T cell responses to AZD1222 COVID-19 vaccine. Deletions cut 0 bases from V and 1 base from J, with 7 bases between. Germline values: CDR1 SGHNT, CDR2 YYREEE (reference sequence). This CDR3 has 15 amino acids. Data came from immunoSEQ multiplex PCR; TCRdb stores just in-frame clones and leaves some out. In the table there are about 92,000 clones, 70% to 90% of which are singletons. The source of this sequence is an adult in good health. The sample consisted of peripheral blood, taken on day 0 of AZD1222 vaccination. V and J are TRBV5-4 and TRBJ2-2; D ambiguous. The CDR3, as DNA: TGTGCCAGCAGCTTGGGCGGCGGGAACACCGGGGAGCTGTTTTTT. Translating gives CASSLGGGNTGELFF.